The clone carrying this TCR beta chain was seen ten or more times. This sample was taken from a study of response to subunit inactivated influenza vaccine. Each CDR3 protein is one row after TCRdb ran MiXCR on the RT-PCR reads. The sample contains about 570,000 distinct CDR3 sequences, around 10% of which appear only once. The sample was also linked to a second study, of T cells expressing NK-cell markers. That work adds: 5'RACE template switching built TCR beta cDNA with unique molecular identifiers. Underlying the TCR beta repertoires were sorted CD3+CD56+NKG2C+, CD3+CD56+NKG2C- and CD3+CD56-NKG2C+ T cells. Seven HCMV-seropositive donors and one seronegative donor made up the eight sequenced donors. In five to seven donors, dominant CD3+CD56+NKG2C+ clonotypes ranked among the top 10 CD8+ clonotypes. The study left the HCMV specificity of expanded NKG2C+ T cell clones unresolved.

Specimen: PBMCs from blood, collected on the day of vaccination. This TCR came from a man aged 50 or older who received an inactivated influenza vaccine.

The CDR3 reads CSVGQGGEQYF. The CDR3 coding sequence is TGCAGCGTGGGACAGGGGGGCGAGCAGTACTTC. This sequence joins TRBV29-1 and TRBJ2-7; 11 nucleotides line up with TRBD1. Germline CDR1 reads SQVTM; CDR2 reads ANQGSEA. V lost 6 bases to trimming and J lost 6 bases; unmatched junction nucleotides: 1. This CDR3 has 11 residues.